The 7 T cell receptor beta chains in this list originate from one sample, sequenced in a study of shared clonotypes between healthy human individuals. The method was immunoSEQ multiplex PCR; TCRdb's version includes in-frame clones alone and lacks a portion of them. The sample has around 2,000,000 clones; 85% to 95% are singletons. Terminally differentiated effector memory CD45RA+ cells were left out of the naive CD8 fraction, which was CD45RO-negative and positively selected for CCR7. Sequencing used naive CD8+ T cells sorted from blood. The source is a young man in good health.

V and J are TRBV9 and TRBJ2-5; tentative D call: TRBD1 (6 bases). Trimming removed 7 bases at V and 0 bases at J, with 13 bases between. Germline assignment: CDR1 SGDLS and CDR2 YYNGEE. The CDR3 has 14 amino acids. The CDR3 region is CASGPGTNQETQYF. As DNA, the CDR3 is TGTGCCAGCGGACCCGGGACAAACCAAGAGACCCAGTACTTC.

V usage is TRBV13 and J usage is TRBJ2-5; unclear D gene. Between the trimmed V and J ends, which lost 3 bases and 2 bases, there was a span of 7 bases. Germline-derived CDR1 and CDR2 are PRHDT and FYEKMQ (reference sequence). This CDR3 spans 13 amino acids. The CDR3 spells CASSFPGQETQYF. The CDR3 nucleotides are TGTGCCAGCAGCTTCCCAGGACAAGAGACCCAGTACTTC.

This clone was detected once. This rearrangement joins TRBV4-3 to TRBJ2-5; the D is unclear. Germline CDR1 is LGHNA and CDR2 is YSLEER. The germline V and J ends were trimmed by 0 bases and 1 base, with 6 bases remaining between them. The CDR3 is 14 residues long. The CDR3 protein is CASSQEWGQETQYF. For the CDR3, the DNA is TGCGCCAGCAGCCAAGAGTGGGGCCAAGAGACCCAGTACTTC.

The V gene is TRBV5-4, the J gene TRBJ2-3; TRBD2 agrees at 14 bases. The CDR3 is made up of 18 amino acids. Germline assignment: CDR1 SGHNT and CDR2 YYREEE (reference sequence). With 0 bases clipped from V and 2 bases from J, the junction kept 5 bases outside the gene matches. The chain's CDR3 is CASSLGTSGGSNTDTQYF. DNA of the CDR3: TGTGCCAGCAGCTTGGGGACTAGCGGGGGGTCCAACACAGATACGCAGTATTTT.

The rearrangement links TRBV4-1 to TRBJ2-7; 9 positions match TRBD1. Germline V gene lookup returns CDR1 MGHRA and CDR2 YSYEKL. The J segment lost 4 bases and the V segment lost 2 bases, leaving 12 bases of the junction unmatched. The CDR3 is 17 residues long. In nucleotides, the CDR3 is TGCGCCAGCAGCCAACAAAGGGACGGGACAGGGTTGTACGAGCAGTACTTC. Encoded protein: CASSQQRDGTGLYEQYF.

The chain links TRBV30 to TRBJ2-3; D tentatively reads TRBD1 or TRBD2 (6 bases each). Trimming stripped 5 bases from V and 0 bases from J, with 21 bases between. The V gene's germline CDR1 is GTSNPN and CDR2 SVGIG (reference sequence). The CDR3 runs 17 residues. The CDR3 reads CAWLGVNRGPSTDTQYF. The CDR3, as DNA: TGTGCCTGGCTAGGGGTTAATCGGGGGCCCAGCACAGATACGCAGTATTTT.

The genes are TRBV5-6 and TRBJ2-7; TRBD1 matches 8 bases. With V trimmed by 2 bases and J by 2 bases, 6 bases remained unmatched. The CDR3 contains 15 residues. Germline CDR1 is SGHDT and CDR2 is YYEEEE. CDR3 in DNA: TGTGCCAGCAGCTTATTTGACAGGGGCCCCTACGAGCAGTACTTC. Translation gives CASSLFDRGPYEQYF.